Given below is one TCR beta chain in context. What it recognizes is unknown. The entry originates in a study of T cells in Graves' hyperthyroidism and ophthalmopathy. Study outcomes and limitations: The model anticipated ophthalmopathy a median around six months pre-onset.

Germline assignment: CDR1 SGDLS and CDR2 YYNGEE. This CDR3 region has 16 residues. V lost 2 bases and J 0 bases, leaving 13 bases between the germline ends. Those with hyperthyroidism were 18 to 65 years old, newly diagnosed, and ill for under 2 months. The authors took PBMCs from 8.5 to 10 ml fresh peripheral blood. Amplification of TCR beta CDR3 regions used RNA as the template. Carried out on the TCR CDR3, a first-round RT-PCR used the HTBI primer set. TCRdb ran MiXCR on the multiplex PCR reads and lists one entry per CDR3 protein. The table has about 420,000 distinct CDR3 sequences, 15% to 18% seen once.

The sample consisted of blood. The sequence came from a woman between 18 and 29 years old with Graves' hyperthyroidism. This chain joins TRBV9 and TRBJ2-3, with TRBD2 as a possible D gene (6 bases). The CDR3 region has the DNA TGTGCCAGCAGCGTTAGTGGACTAACTAGCACAGATACGCAGTATTTT. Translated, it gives CASSVSGLTSTDTQYF.